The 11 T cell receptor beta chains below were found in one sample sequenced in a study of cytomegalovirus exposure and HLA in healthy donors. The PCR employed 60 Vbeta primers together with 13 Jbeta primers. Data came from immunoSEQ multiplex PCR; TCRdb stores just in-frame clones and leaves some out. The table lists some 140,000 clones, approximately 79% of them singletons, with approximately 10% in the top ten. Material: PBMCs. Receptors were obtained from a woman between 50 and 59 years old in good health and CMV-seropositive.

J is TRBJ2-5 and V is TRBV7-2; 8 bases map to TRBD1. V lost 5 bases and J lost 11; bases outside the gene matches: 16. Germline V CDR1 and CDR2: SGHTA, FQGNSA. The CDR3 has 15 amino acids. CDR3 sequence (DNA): TGTGCCAGCAGCCCGGGGACAGGACGGCCGGGAGAGCAGTACTTC. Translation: CASSPGTGRPGEQYF.

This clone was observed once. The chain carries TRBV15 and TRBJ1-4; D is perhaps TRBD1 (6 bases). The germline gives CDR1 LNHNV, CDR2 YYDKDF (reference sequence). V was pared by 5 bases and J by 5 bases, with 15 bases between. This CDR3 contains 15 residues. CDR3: CATSGGQHSNEKLFF. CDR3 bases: TGTGCCACCAGCGGAGGACAGCATTCGAATGAAAAACTGTTTTTT. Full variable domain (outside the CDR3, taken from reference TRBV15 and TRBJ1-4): DAMVIQNPRYQVTQFGKPVTLSCSQTLNHNVMYWYQQKSSQAPKLLFHYYDKDFNNEADTPDNFQSRRPNTSFCFLDIRSPGLGDTAMYLCATSGGQHSNEKLFFGSGTQLSVL.

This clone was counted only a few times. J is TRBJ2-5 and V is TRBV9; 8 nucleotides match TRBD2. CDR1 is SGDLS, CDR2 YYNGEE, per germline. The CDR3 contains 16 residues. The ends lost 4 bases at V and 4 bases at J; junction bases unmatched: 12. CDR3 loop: CASSTNGGASAETQYF. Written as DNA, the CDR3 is TGTGCCAGCAGCACCAACGGGGGGGCCTCGGCAGAGACCCAGTACTTC.

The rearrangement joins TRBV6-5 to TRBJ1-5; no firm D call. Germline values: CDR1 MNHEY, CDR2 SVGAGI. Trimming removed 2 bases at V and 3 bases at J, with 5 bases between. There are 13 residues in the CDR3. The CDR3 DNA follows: TGTGCCAGCAGTTACAATCACAATCAGCCCCAGCATTTT. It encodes CASSYNHNQPQHF.

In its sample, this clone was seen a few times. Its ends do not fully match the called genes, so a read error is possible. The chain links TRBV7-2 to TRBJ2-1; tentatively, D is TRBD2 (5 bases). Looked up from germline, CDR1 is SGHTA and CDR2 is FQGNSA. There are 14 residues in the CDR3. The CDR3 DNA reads TGCGCCAGCAGCCAAGCACTAGAGGTCGCCGAGCAGTTCTTC. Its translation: CASSQALEVAEQFF.

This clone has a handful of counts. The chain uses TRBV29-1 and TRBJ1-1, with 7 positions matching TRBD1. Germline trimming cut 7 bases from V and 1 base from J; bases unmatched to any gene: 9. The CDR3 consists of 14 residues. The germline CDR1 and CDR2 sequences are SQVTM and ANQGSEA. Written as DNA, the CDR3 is TGCAGCGGGAACAGGGGCGACGGGAACACTGAAGCTTTCTTT. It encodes CSGNRGDGNTEAFF.

The CDR3 reads CASSPGQDNSPLHF. The CDR3 DNA reads as TGTGCCAGCTCACCAGGACAGGATAATTCACCCCTCCACTTT. The chain carries TRBV18 and TRBJ1-6; 7 bases line up with TRBD1. V shed 2 bases, J shed 5 bases, and the junction held 0 bases outside the gene matches. This CDR3 comprises 14 residues. Germline assignment: CDR1 KGHSH and CDR2 LQKENI. The full variable domain, with the rest looked up from reference TRBV18 and TRBJ1-6, is NAGVMQNPRHLVRRRGQEARLRCSPMKGHSHVYWYRQLPEEGLKFMVYLQKENIIDESGMPKERFSAEFPKEGPSILRIQQVVRGDSAAYFCASSPGQDNSPLHFGNGTRLTVT.

The CDR3 reads CASSFGGLAFGEQFF. The CDR3 coding sequence is TGCGCCAGCAGCTTTGGAGGGCTAGCTTTCGGTGAGCAGTTCTTC. V and J are TRBV5-1 and TRBJ2-1; D is perhaps TRBD2 (6 bases). The CDR3 spans 15 residues. Trimming removed 2 bases at V and 9 bases at J, with 18 bases between. The germline CDR1 and CDR2 sequences are SGHRS and YFSETQ.

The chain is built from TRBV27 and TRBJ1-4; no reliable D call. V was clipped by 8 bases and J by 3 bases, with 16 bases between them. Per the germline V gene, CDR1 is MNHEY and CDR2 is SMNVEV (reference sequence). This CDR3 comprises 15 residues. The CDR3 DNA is TGTGCCAGCGGCAGGTGGCCCGGGGCTAATGAAAAACTGTTTTTT. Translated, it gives CASGRWPGANEKLFF.

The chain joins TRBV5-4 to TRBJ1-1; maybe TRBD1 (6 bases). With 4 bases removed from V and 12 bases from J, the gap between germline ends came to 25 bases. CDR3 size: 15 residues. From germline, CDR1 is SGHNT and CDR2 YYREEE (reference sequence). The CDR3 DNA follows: TGTGCCAGCAGCCTCGATGAGGGGGGGGCTAGTAAAACTTTCTTT. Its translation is CASSLDEGGASKTFF.

The CDR3 loop reads CASSSMTSHTGELFF. The CDR3 coding sequence is TGTGCCAGTAGTTCAATGACTTCCCACACCGGGGAGCTGTTTTTT. V gene TRBV19 combines with J gene TRBJ2-2; D is uncertain. Looked up from germline, CDR1 is LNHDA and CDR2 is SQIVND (reference sequence). This CDR3 contains 15 residues. V was cut by 5 bases and J by 3 bases, with 13 bases left in between. Full variable domain (outside the CDR3, taken from reference TRBV19 and TRBJ2-2): DGGITQSPKYLFRKEGQNVTLSCEQNLNHDAMYWYRQDPGQGLRLIYYSQIVNDFQKGDIAEGYSVSREKKESFPLTVTSAQKNPTAFYLCASSSMTSHTGELFFGEGSRLTVL.